Listed here is a single T cell receptor beta chain. Its antigen remains unidentified. Deletions cut 4 bases from V and 3 bases from J, with 9 bases between. CDR1 and CDR2 from the germline V gene are SSHAT and FNYEAQ (reference sequence). The CDR3 contains 13 residues. Unique molecular identifiers were present on cDNA, and template switching added a universal primer site. TCRdb independently ran MiXCR on the 5' RACE reads; one entry per CDR3 protein. The sample holds more than 200,000 distinct CDR3 sequences, over 12% seen once. The record originates from a study of identical twins. Study-level points and caveats: Interpretation of the results relied on cross-sectional statistical analysis and not on following the same donors. The study found weaker excess twin sharing in beta out-of-frame sequences.

The receptor was isolated from a woman aged 18-35 years in good health. The chain carries TRBV7-7 and TRBJ1-1, with unresolved D. Sequenced input: memory (CD45RO+) T cells sorted from blood. DNA for the CDR3: TGTGCCAGCAGCTCACGCCTGGACACTGAAGCTTTCTTT. This translates into CASSSRLDTEAFF.